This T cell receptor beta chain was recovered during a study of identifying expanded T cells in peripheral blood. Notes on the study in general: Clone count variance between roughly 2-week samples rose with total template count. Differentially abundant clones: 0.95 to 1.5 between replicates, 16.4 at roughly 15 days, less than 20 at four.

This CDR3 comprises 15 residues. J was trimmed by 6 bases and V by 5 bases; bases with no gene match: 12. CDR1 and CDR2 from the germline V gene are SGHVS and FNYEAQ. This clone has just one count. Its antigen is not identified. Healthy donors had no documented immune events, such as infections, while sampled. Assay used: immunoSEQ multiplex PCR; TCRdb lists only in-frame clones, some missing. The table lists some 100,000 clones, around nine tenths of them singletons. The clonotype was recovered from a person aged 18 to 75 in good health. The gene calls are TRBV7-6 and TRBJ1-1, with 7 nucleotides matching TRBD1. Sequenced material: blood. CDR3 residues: CASSASQGLVAEAFF. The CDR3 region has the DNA TGTGCCAGCAGCGCCTCACAGGGGTTAGTGGCTGAAGCTTTCTTT.